This T cell receptor (beta chain) was obtained from a study of early T cells in non-severe SARS-CoV-2 infection. Individual cDNA molecules were tagged with unique molecular identifiers. TCRdb recomputed calls from the 5' RACE reads with MiXCR, one row per CDR3 protein. In the table there are tens of thousands of distinct CDR3 sequences, about 6.2% of which are singletons. At least ten counts were recorded for this clonotype. Its antigen is not identified. Trimming cost V 3 bases and J 2 bases; bases outside gene matches: 9. Germline loops: CDR1 LNHDA, CDR2 SQIVND (reference sequence). The CDR3 spans 17 residues. Study-level results: Anti-spike CD8 responses were favored in VDJdb matching, and private and CD4 specificities were missed.

Sequencing was done on a sample of whole blood. V usage is TRBV19 and J usage is TRBJ1-5; TRBD1 agrees at 8 bases. This receptor was obtained from an adult who was a healthcare worker with PCR-confirmed SARS-CoV-2 infection or an uninfected control (not recorded which). In DNA form, the CDR3 reads TGTGCCAGTAGTATCCCTCCTGGACAGGGTGGCAATCAGCCCCAGCATTTT. It yields the protein CASSIPPGQGGNQPQHF.